This entry lists 17 T cell receptor beta chains sequenced from one sample in a study of CD8 T cells in Susac syndrome. Reverse transcription of about 0.5 to 1 ug RNA was carried out with random hexamers. A single record per CDR3 protein comes from TCRdb applying MiXCR to the immunoSEQ multiplex PCR reads. This repertoire shows about 200,000 distinct CDR3 sequences, approximately 95% found once; its top ten account for 0.082%. Sequencing was performed on CD4+ T cells from PBMCs. The receptor set was obtained from a human donor with multiple sclerosis.

This clonotype was seen just once. V usage is TRBV27 and J usage is TRBJ2-1; 13 positions agree with TRBD2. V lost 4 bases and J lost 8; bases outside the gene matches: 5. Looked up from germline, CDR1 is MNHEY and CDR2 is SMNVEV (reference sequence). The CDR3 extends over 15 amino acids. The CDR3 DNA sequence: TGTGCCAGCAGTTCCCGGGGACTAGCGGGGCATGAGCAGTTCTTC. This gives the protein CASSSRGLAGHEQFF.

The chain combines TRBV27 with TRBJ1-1; 7 bases map to TRBD1. The V gene end was trimmed by 2 bases and the J gene end by 8 bases; junction bases not matched to a gene: 8. Germline CDR1 MNHEY, CDR2 SMNVEV (reference sequence). The CDR3 is 14 residues long. DNA of the CDR3: TGTGCCAGCAGTTTAAGGGGGCCCTTCGGAGAAGCTTTCTTT. It is translated as CASSLRGPFGEAFF.

This clonotype appeared a single time. The rearrangement joins TRBV29-1 to TRBJ1-5, with TRBD1 matching over 7 bases. The J segment lost 3 bases and the V segment lost 8 bases, leaving 7 bases of the junction unmatched. The germline V gene encodes CDR1 SQVTM and CDR2 ANQGSEA. The CDR3 is 13 amino acids. CDR3: CSFTTGDNQPQHF. CDR3 DNA: TGCAGCTTTACCACAGGGGACAATCAGCCCCAGCATTTT.

J is TRBJ2-3 and V is TRBV20-1; D gene ambiguous. This CDR3 is 13 amino acids long. The V gene's germline CDR1 is DFQATT and CDR2 SNEGSKA (reference sequence). Trimming took off 3 bases at V and 1 base at J, with 8 bases between the two ends. The chain's CDR3 is CSARKPGTDTQYF. The CDR3 DNA is TGCAGTGCTAGGAAGCCCGGCACAGATACGCAGTATTTT.

The genes are TRBV30 and TRBJ2-7; 7 positions match TRBD1. Trimming took 0 bases from V and 2 from J; bases not matched to a gene: 7. Germline V gene data show CDR1 as GTSNPN and CDR2 as SVGIG (reference sequence). The CDR3 contains 15 residues. CDR3 nucleotide sequence: TGTGCCTGGAGTGTACAATCGGGACAGACCTACGAGCAGTACGTC. Translating it yields CAWSVQSGQTYEQYV.

This chain links TRBV12-3 or TRBV12-4 with TRBJ1-2; 9 nucleotides align to TRBD1. The CDR3 length is 11 residues. V shed 3 bases, J shed 12 bases, and the junction held 2 bases outside the gene matches. The CDR3 loop is CASSFDRGNTF. CDR3 in DNA: TGTGCCAGCAGTTTCGACAGGGGGAACACCTTC.

The rearrangement uses TRBV30 and TRBJ2-5, with TRBD2 identical over 9 bases. CDR1 is GTSNPN, CDR2 SVGIG, per germline (reference sequence). The CDR3 sequence is 12 residues long. Trimming took 8 bases from V and 1 from J; bases not matched to a gene: 2. The CDR3 is CARRGGQETQYF. CDR3 nucleotide sequence: TGTGCCCGGCGGGGGGGCCAAGAGACCCAGTACTTC.

The V gene is TRBV6-2 or TRBV6-3, the J gene TRBJ1-5; D unresolved. V lost 5 bases, J lost 4 bases, and 12 bases lay in between. Germline V gene sequence: CDR1 MNHEY, CDR2 SVGEGT. This CDR3 has 14 residues. CDR3 residues: CASSLVGPNQPQHF. The CDR3 bases are TGTGCCAGCAGTCTCGTCGGTCCTAATCAGCCCCAGCATTTT.

This CDR3 reads CASSVGGTSVAGELFF. The DNA for the CDR3 is TGTGCCAGCAGCGTAGGGGGGACTAGCGTAGCCGGGGAGCTGTTTTTT. The rearrangement joins TRBV9 to TRBJ2-2; 10 bases agree with TRBD2. The V gene's germline CDR1 is SGDLS and CDR2 YYNGEE. J gave up 6 bases and V 0 bases, and 5 bases lay outside the gene matches. The CDR3 length is 16 residues.

J is TRBJ2-4 and V is TRBV7-9; the match to TRBD1 covers 7 bases. The CDR3 covers 14 residues. The germline CDR1 and CDR2 sequences are SEHNR and FQNEAQ (reference sequence). The trim removed 5 bases at V and 4 bases at J, leaving 5 bases unmatched. CDR3 bases: TGTGCCAGCAGCCCCGGGACAGATAAAAACATTCAGTACTTC. This translates into CASSPGTDKNIQYF.

The chain links TRBV2 to TRBJ2-3, with 8 bases identical to TRBD1. The CDR3 extends over 15 amino acids. V shed 1 base, J shed 3 bases, and the junction held 3 bases outside the gene matches. Germline V gene sequence: CDR1 SNHLY, CDR2 FYNNEI. The CDR3 here is CASSEVGQGTDTQYF. The CDR3 DNA is TGTGCCAGCAGTGAAGTAGGACAGGGTACAGATACGCAGTATTTT.

This rearrangement joins TRBV28 to TRBJ2-7; perhaps TRBD1 as D (6 bases). Trimming pared 4 bases from V and 1 base from J, leaving 8 bases between. Germline assignment: CDR1 MDHEN and CDR2 SYDVKM. The CDR3 covers 13 residues. CDR3 nucleotide sequence: TGTGCCAGCAGTTGGGGACAATCCTACGAGCAGTACTTC. This encodes CASSWGQSYEQYF.

The chain recombines TRBV20-1 with TRBJ2-1; D possibly matches TRBD1 or TRBD2 (5 bases each). The V and J ends lost 3 bases and 8 bases respectively, with 17 bases between them. The CDR3 length is 14 residues. Per the germline V gene, CDR1 is DFQATT and CDR2 is SNEGSKA (reference sequence). The CDR3 region is CSASRGGNNYEQFF. CDR3 DNA sequence: TGCAGTGCTAGTCGTGGGGGAAATAATTATGAGCAGTTCTTC.

J is TRBJ2-5 and V is TRBV30; D remains ambiguous. The germline V gene has CDR1 GTSNPN and CDR2 SVGIG (reference sequence). This CDR3 has 13 residues. Trimming took off 3 bases at V and 3 bases at J, with 11 bases between the two ends. The CDR3 region is CAWRRRGEETQYF. CDR3 bases: TGTGCCTGGAGACGCCGCGGTGAAGAGACCCAGTACTTC. Looking up the rest from reference TRBV30 and TRBJ2-5 gives the full variable domain: SQTIHQWPATLVQPVGSPLSLECTVEGTSNPNLYWYRQAAGRGLQLLFYSVGIGQISSEVPQNLSASRPQDRQFILSSKKLLLSDSGFYLCAWRRRGEETQYFGPGTRLLVL.

Comments on this clonotype: At one of its ends the junction is not consistent with the germline gene, which may arise from a read error. The rearrangement links TRBV5-1 to TRBJ2-2; D is ambiguous. Germline CDR1 reads SGHRS; CDR2 reads YFSETQ. This CDR3 comprises 16 residues. The CDR3, as DNA: TGCGCCAGCAGCGCCGACTCGGGCGCGAAAACCGGGGAGCTGTTTTTT. This gives the protein CASSADSGAKTGELFF.

This clonotype occurred once. The rearrangement uses TRBV19 and TRBJ2-2; the D is unclear. This CDR3 region has 14 residues. Germline CDR1 is LNHDA and CDR2 is SQIVND (reference sequence). V lost 10 bases and J 0 bases, leaving 12 bases between the germline ends. CDR3 DNA sequence: TGTGCCATTCGCTGGACCTCGAACACCGGGGAGCTGTTTTTT. Translation: CAIRWTSNTGELFF.

The chain links TRBV18 to TRBJ1-5, with a weak D call TRBD1 (5 bases). V was cut by 3 bases and J by 0 bases, with 15 bases left in between. Germline assignment: CDR1 KGHSH and CDR2 LQKENI. CDR3 size: 17 residues. Here the CDR3 reads CASSPTPGTDSNQPQHF. Here the CDR3 DNA reads TGTGCCAGCTCACCGACGCCCGGGACGGATAGCAATCAGCCCCAGCATTTT.